This T cell receptor beta chain was observed in a study of technical replicates of blood from a handful of donors. TCRdb's copy holds only in-frame clones and misses some; the assay was immunoSEQ multiplex PCR. This table has 56,000 or so clones, about 93% appearing once. This clone occurred once. The sample comprised PBMCs. The sequence was obtained from a human donor in good health. Some clones in this sample may be carry-over from other donors' samples.

DNA of the CDR3: TGCGCCAGCAGCCAAGACAGGGCGCAGGGCTACACCTTC. Its protein is CASSQDRAQGYTF. The genes are TRBV4-3 and TRBJ1-2, with D possibly TRBD1 on 5 matching bases. This CDR3 has 13 residues. V was clipped by 0 bases and J by 8 bases, with 10 bases between them. CDR1 is LGHNA, CDR2 YSLEER, per germline.